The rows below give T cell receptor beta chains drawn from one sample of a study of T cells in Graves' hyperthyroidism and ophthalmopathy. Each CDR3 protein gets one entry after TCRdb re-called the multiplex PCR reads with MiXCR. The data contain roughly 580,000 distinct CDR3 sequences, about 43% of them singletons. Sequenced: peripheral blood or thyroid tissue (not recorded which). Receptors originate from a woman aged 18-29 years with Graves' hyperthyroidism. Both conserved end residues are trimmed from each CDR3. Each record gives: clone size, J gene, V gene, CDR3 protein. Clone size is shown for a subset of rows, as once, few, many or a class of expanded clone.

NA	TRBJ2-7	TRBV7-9	ASSLGPEPYEQY
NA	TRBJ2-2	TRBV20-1	SARSDGYNTGELF
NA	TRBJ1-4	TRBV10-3	ASSQDVRTTNEKLF
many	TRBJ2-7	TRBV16	ASSQGGTSYEQY
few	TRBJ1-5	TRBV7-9	ASSTDRGQPQH
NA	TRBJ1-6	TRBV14	ASSQLSGSSYNSPLH
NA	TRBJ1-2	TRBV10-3	ASSVQARGYT
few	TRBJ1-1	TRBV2	AGSEHESGTEAF
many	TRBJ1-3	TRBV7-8	ASSLVMDHTIY
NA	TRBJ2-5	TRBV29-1	SVVGAGGGETQY